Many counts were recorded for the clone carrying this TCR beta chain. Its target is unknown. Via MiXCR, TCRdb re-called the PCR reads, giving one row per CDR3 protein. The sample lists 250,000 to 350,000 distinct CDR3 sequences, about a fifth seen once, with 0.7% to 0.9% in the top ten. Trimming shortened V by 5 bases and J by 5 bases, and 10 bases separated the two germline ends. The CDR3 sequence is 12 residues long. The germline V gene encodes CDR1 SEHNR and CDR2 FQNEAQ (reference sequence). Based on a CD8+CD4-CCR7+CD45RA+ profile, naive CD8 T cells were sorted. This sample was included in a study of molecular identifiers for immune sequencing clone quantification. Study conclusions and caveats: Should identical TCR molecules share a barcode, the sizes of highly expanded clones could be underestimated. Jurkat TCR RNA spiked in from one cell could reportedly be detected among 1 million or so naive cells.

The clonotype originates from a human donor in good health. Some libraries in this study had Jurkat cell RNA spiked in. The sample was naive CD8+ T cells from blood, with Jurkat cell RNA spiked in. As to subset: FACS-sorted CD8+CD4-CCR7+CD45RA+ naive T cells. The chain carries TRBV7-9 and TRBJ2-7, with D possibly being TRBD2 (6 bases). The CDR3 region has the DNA TGTGCCAGCAGCCCACAGCGGGACGAGCAGTACTTC. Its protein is CASSPQRDEQYF.